The present entry profiles one T cell receptor (beta chain) with its context. The antigen is undetermined. This record belongs to a study of shared clonotypes between healthy human individuals. General study results and limits: Naive subsets tended to show greater estimated richness than memory subsets.

The authors divided CD4+ cells into CD45RA+ naive and CD45RA-negative memory subsets. J gave up 6 bases and V 1 base, and 8 bases lay outside the gene matches. CDR1 SGHAT and CDR2 FQNNGV come from the germline V gene. The CDR3 has 15 amino acids. Data came from immunoSEQ multiplex PCR; TCRdb stores just in-frame clones and leaves some out. This table holds about 1 million clones, about 75% found once. This receptor was taken from a man in his late teens or twenties in good health. Source material: memory CD4+ T cells sorted from blood. The subset denotes: CD45RA-negative fraction. The chain carries TRBV11-2 and TRBJ2-7, with TRBD2 matching 8 bases. The CDR3 loop reads CASSLVSRTSIEQYF. The CDR3 coding sequence is TGTGCCAGCAGCTTAGTATCTAGGACTAGCATCGAGCAGTACTTC. Full variable domain (outside the CDR3, taken from reference TRBV11-2 and TRBJ2-7): EAGVAQSPRYKIIEKRQSVAFWCNPISGHATLYWYQQILGQGPKLLIQFQNNGVVDDSQLPKDRFSAERLKGVDSTLKIQPAKLEDSAVYLCASSLVSRTSIEQYFGPGTRLTVT.